These 29 T cell receptor delta chains share one sample of origin, sequenced in a study of gamma-delta T cells after stem cell transplantation. TCRdb re-processed the RT-PCR reads using CATT. The repertoire holds around 1,300 delta-chain clones, with approximately 25% as singletons. Sequenced material: gamma-delta T cells. These receptors were collected from a human donor. It is not recorded whose cells these are; they may come from a transplant donor.

In regard to this clone: A read error likely explains why the TCRdb protein, taken from a much larger clone, differs from this DNA's translation at residue 4; the protein shown is translated from the DNA. The chain carries TRDV2 and TRDJ1; 12 bases line up with TRDD3. Per the germline V gene, CDR1 is GEAIGNYY and CDR2 is EKD. This CDR3 spans 16 amino acids. The DNA of the CDR3 is TGCGCCTGTGGCACCCTGGGGGATACGAACACCGATAAACTCATCTTT. It encodes CACGTLGDTNTDKLIF.

This clone was seen a handful of times. The TCRdb record carries a much larger clone's protein, which differs from this DNA's translation at residue 3; a read error is the likely cause, and the protein listed here is the DNA translation. The rearrangement joins TRDV2 to TRDJ1, with unresolved D. This CDR3 has 14 residues. Germline V gene sequence: CDR1 GEAIGNYY, CDR2 EKD. CDR3 protein: CARDSVPRSDKLIF. CDR3 bases: TGTGCCCGTGACTCAGTTCCCCGAAGCGATAAACTCATCTTT.

In regard to this clone: Since a much larger clone is just one base distant, this may be a read error. The same CDR3 arises from other DNA sequences in this sample as well. This chain connects TRDV2 to TRDJ1; D is perhaps TRDD3 (6 bases). The length of the CDR3 is 15 residues. Germline V gene lookup returns CDR1 GEAIGNYY and CDR2 EKD. CDR3 residues: CACDTLGFLTDKLIF. CDR3 in DNA: TGTGCCTGTGACACGCTGGGGTTCCTCACCGATAAACTTATCTTT.

There are a few counts of this clone. TCRdb pairs this DNA with a much larger clone's protein that differs at residue 8, likely a read error; the protein shown was translated from the DNA. The chain couples TRDV2 to TRDJ1; 7 positions match TRDD3. CDR1 and CDR2 (germline): GEAIGNYY, EKD. The trim removed 0 bases at V and 0 bases at J, leaving 9 bases unmatched. This CDR3 comprises 17 residues. CDR3 DNA: TGTGCCTGTGACACCCTCCCCGCGGGGGATTACACCGATAAACTCATCTTT. This codes for CACDTLPAGDYTDKLIF.

This clone counts as medium-sized. V and J are TRDV2 and TRDJ1; no clear D gene. V was clipped by 4 bases and J by 0 bases, with 11 bases between them. The CDR3 contains 14 residues. The V gene's germline CDR1 is GEAIGNYY and CDR2 EKD. This CDR3 reads CACDEVLYTDKLIF. CDR3 DNA: TGTGCCTGTGATGAGGTCTTGTACACCGATAAACTCATCTTT.

With regard to this clone: Just one base apart from a much larger clone, this may be a read error. The same CDR3 also results from other DNA sequences found in this sample. This rearrangement joins TRDV2 to TRDJ1; the D is unclear. CDR3 length: 13 residues. Germline CDR1 and CDR2: GEAIGNYY and EKD. The CDR3 sequence: CACDTVGGTKLIF. The DNA of the CDR3 is TGTGCCTGTGACACCGTCGGCGGGACAAAACTTATCTTT.

This clone was observed once. This chain joins TRDV1 and TRDJ1; 12 bases align to TRDD3. Losses at the gene ends were 9 bases for V and 0 bases for J; bases not matched to a gene: 23. The CDR3 has 21 residues. Germline V gene data show CDR1 as TSWWSYY and CDR2 as QGS. The CDR3 nucleotides are TGTGCTCTCGTGGGGTCACTCCTACAAGTACTGGGGGATACTAACACCGATAAACTCATCTTT. Encoded protein: CALVGSLLQVLGDTNTDKLIF.

This clone is labeled medium-sized. The CDR3 DNA follows: TGTGCCTGTGACCCCCTTACTGGGGGATACGCGGACACCGATAAACTCATCTTT. It specifies CACDPLTGGYADTDKLIF. The rearrangement links TRDV2 to TRDJ1; 13 bases are a match to TRDD3. Per the germline V gene, CDR1 is GEAIGNYY and CDR2 is EKD. The CDR3 extends over 18 amino acids. Unmatched junction bases numbered 9, after V lost 3 bases and J lost 0 bases.

This clone occurred a few times. Given a much more abundant clone one base away, this may be a read error. The identical CDR3 is also encoded by other nucleotide sequences in the sample. V is TRDV2 and J is TRDJ1; 9 bases are shared with TRDD3. Germline V CDR1 and CDR2: GEAIGNYY, EKD. The CDR3 spans 15 residues. This chain's CDR3 is CACDTDGGYNDKLIF. DNA of the CDR3: TGTGCCTGCGACACCGACGGGGGATACAACGATAAACTCATCTTT.

DNA of the CDR3: TGTGCCTGTGACACCGTACTGGGGGATACGTTGAGCTGGGACACCCGACAGATGTTTTTC. Translated: CACDTVLGDTLSWDTRQMFF. V usage is TRDV2 and J usage is TRDJ3, with 13 bases matching TRDD3. CDR1 and CDR2 (germline): GEAIGNYY, EKD. The CDR3 is made up of 20 amino acids. Trimming at V came to 0 bases and at J to 3 bases, leaving 7 bases not matched to a gene.

This clone is termed medium-sized (0.01 to 0.1%). The chain uses TRDV2 and TRDJ1; 9 bases agree with TRDD3. Germline lookup yields CDR1 GEAIGNYY and CDR2 EKD. With V trimmed by 3 bases and J by 0 bases, 16 bases remained unmatched. The CDR3 loop spans 19 amino acids. CDR3 in amino acids: CACDSVLGDPEVYTDKLIF. CDR3 DNA: TGTGCCTGTGACTCTGTACTGGGGGACCCGGAGGTGTACACCGATAAACTCATCTTT.

This clone is labeled as large (0.1 to 1%). The rearrangement joins TRDV2 to TRDJ1, with D tentatively TRDD3 (5 bases). Germline CDR1 GEAIGNYY, CDR2 EKD. The CDR3 contains 14 residues. The germline V and J ends were trimmed by 1 base and 0 bases, with 8 bases remaining between them. In DNA form, the CDR3 reads TGTGCCTGTGACACGTGGGGTAACACCGATAAACTCATCTTT. Translation: CACDTWGNTDKLIF.

This clone was picked up a small number of times. This likely reflects a read error, since a far larger clone is one base away. This chain joins TRDV2 and TRDJ1, with D perhaps TRDD3 (6 bases). Trimming shortened V by 2 bases and J by 6 bases, and 21 bases separated the two germline ends. The CDR3 sequence is 16 residues long. Germline V gene data show CDR1 as GEAIGNYY and CDR2 as EKD. CDR3 bases: TGTGCCTGTGACAAGGTGGGGGGTACAGGGGACTATAAACTCATCTTT. Its protein product is CACDKVGGTGDYKLIF.

Points on this clone: This clone may be a read error of a much larger clone one base away. This chain connects TRDV2 to TRDJ1; 9 positions agree with TRDD3. Germline V gene data show CDR1 as GEAIGNYY and CDR2 as EKD. The CDR3 sequence is 16 residues long. J lost 0 bases, V lost 5 bases, and 9 bases had no gene match. The CDR3 DNA is TGTGCCTGTGCGGCACTGGGGGAAACTCACACCGATAAACTCATCTTT. As protein: CACAALGETHTDKLIF.

This clone is labeled medium-sized. This sample also contains other DNA sequences that code for the same CDR3. The J gene is TRDJ1, the V gene TRDV2; tentatively, D is TRDD3 (5 bases). The V and J ends lost 1 base and 7 bases respectively, with 18 bases between them. The CDR3 spans 15 residues. Germline V gives CDR1 GEAIGNYY, CDR2 EKD. The CDR3 DNA reads TGTGCCTGTGACACGGTGGATCGTGGGGTAGGTAAACTCATCTTT. Its protein product is CACDTVDRGVGKLIF.

This clone is termed medium-sized (0.01 to 0.1%). The chain carries TRDV2 and TRDJ1; TRDD3 matches 9 bases. This CDR3 has 21 residues. In germline, CDR1 is GEAIGNYY, CDR2 EKD. J was trimmed by 0 bases and V by 3 bases; bases with no gene match: 22. The DNA of the CDR3 is TGTGCCTGTGACCTGAAATGTAACTGGGGGAGGACCATATTTTACACCGATAAACTCATCTTT. Translating it yields CACDLKCNWGRTIFYTDKLIF.

On this clone itself: This likely stems from a read error, as it lies one base from a far larger clone. V gene TRDV2 combines with J gene TRDJ1; possibly TRDD3 for D (5 bases). CDR1 and CDR2 from the germline V gene are GEAIGNYY and EKD. The CDR3 is made up of 20 amino acids. The V end lost 9 bases, the J end lost 2 bases, and 36 bases lay between the germline ends. CDR3: CARVPLVTSDPGGGTDKLIF. The CDR3 coding sequence is TGTGCCCGTGTTCCCCTCGTTACCTCCGACCCAGGGGGTGGGACCGATAAACTCATCTTT.

On this clone: A far larger clone is one base from this, pointing to a likely read error. The sample holds other DNA sequences that translate to the same CDR3. The chain uses TRDV2 and TRDJ1; 10 positions agree with TRDD3. V shed 7 bases and J 3 bases; nucleotides not matched to a gene: 10. CDR3 size: 15 residues. Per the germline V gene, CDR1 is GEAIGNYY and CDR2 is EKD. Here the CDR3 DNA reads TGTGCCTGCTATAAACTGGGGGATCGGGCCGATAAACTCATCTTT. Residues: CACYKLGDRADKLIF.

This clone is categorized as large. This sample includes further DNA sequences coding for the same CDR3. The chain carries TRDV2 and TRDJ1; TRDD3 matches at 13 bases. After removal of 3 bases from V and 10 bases from J, the junction contained 13 bases not matched to a gene. Germline values: CDR1 GEAIGNYY, CDR2 EKD. The CDR3 has 16 amino acids. CDR3 sequence: CACDSVLGDTGLRLIF. In DNA form, the CDR3 reads TGTGCCTGTGACTCTGTACTGGGGGATACGGGCTTGAGACTCATCTTT.

By sample share, this clone is medium-sized. The genes are TRDV2 and TRDJ3; 9 bases map to TRDD3. This CDR3 has 18 amino acids. The germline V gene encodes CDR1 GEAIGNYY and CDR2 EKD. The V and J ends lost 3 bases and 0 bases, in that order; junction bases with no gene match: 5. CDR3 in DNA: TGTGCCTGTGACCCGGGGGATACCCGCTCCTGGGACACCCGACAGATGTTTTTC. Its translation: CACDPGDTRSWDTRQMFF.

Of note for this clone: A far larger clone is one nucleotide away, so this likely arose from a read error. The genes are TRDV2 and TRDJ3, with 7 bases that match TRDD3. The germline CDR1 and CDR2 sequences are GEAIGNYY and EKD. Trimming cost V 2 bases and J 5 bases; bases outside gene matches: 11. The length of the CDR3 is 18 residues. CDR3 in amino acids: CACDRMGEATRDTRQMFF. CDR3 sequence (DNA): TGTGCCTGTGACAGGATGGGGGAAGCGACCCGGGACACCCGACAGATGTTTTTC.

By share, this clone counts as medium-sized. This could be a read error, since a much larger clone is one nucleotide away. The rearrangement links TRDV2 to TRDJ3; D is unresolved. Per the germline V gene, CDR1 is GEAIGNYY and CDR2 is EKD. V lost 0 bases and J lost 2, with 10 bases in between. The CDR3 runs 17 residues. The CDR3 protein is CACDTLKGPWDTRQMFF. Here the CDR3 DNA reads TGTGCCTGTGACACCTTGAAAGGGCCCTGGGACACCCGACAGATGTTTTTC.

This clone is categorized as medium-sized (0.01 to 0.1%). V usage is TRDV2 and J usage is TRDJ1, with D perhaps given as TRDD2 or TRDD3 (6 bases each). Germline values: CDR1 GEAIGNYY, CDR2 EKD. The CDR3 is 19 amino acids. With 0 bases removed from V and 0 bases from J, the gap between germline ends came to 22 bases. The CDR3 here is CACDTVGGAPSPYTDKLIF. DNA for the CDR3: TGTGCCTGTGACACCGTTGGGGGCGCTCCTTCCCCGTACACCGATAAACTCATCTTT.

This clone ranks as large. V and J are TRDV2 and TRDJ1, with 13 positions matching TRDD3. Germline V gene lookup returns CDR1 GEAIGNYY and CDR2 EKD. This CDR3 is built from 18 residues. V was pared by 5 bases and J by 1 base, with 12 bases of the junction left unmatched. CDR3 protein: CACVPLETGGYGTDKLIF. CDR3 coding DNA: TGTGCCTGTGTGCCCCTGGAGACTGGGGGATACGGCACCGATAAACTCATCTTT.

About this clone itself: The protein given by TCRdb reflects a much larger clone and differs at residue 11 from this DNA's translation, likely from a read error; the protein shown is the DNA's translation. The gene calls are TRDV2 and TRDJ1, with 13 bases matching TRDD3. The CDR3 loop spans 15 amino acids. V shed 3 bases, J shed 10 bases, and the junction held 10 bases outside the gene matches. The germline V gene has CDR1 GEAIGNYY and CDR2 EKD. The CDR3 nucleotides are TGTGCCTGTGACCCACTACTGGGGGATACGCCAGCACTCATCTTT. It specifies CACDPLLGDTPALIF.

Notes on this clone: One base separates it from a far larger clone, so it is likely a read error. The same CDR3 is also encoded by other DNA sequences in this sample. The DNA of the CDR3 is TGTGCTCTTGGGGAACTAGGGACTCTTCCTAAGTCTGACTGGGGCCCTTACACCGATAAACTCATCTTC. Amino acids: CALGELGTLPKSDWGPYTDKLIF. This sequence joins TRDV1 and TRDJ1; TRDD2 or TRDD3 may be the D gene (7 bases each). Germline V gene lookup returns CDR1 TSWWSYY and CDR2 QGS. The CDR3 has 23 residues.

This clone is labeled as medium-sized. The chain joins TRDV2 to TRDJ1, with 9 bases lining up with TRDD3. V shed 1 base, J shed 1 base, and the junction held 15 bases outside the gene matches. This CDR3 is 19 amino acids long. Germline V lookup: CDR1 GEAIGNYY, CDR2 EKD. The chain's CDR3 is CACDTLGETTVSLTDKLIF. CDR3 DNA sequence: TGTGCCTGTGACACACTGGGGGAAACGACCGTGAGCCTCACCGATAAACTCATCTTT.

By its share, this clone is medium-sized. The chain is built from TRDV2 and TRDJ1; 11 bases fit TRDD3. Germline lookup yields CDR1 GEAIGNYY and CDR2 EKD. This CDR3 is 16 amino acids long. J gave up 2 bases and V 3 bases, and 7 bases lay outside the gene matches. The CDR3 loop is CACDPLLGDNTDKLIF. In DNA form, the CDR3 reads TGTGCCTGTGACCCCTTACTGGGGGATAATACCGATAAACTCATCTTT.

Regarding this clone: The TCRdb record carries a much larger clone's protein, which differs from this DNA's translation at residue 7; a read error is the likely cause, and the protein listed here is the DNA translation. The gene calls are TRDV2 and TRDJ1; D call uncertain. Deletions cut 3 bases from V and 2 bases from J, with 18 bases between. Germline CDR1 is GEAIGNYY and CDR2 is EKD. This CDR3 contains 16 residues. The chain's CDR3 is CACDRLRVGRTDKLIF. CDR3 sequence (DNA): TGTGCCTGTGACCGTTTGAGGGTTGGCCGTACCGATAAACTCATCTTT.